The 27 T cell receptor beta chains given below trace back to one sample, sequenced in a study of blood T cells in healthy people across ages. Alongside a J-beta primer mix, a sample-barcoded 5' primer served in a second PCR lasting roughly 7 to 11 cycles. TCRdb ran MiXCR on the 5' RACE reads and lists one entry per CDR3 protein. The table has under 1,000,000 distinct CDR3 sequences, about 46% seen once. Sequenced: blood. These receptors were taken from a man older than 75 in good health.

This chain joins TRBV29-1 and TRBJ2-7; D is perhaps TRBD1 (5 bases). The CDR3 is 13 residues long. The germline CDR1 and CDR2 sequences are SQVTM and ANQGSEA. The V and J ends lost 0 bases and 7 bases respectively, with 13 bases between them. In DNA, the CDR3 is TGCAGCGTTGAAGATCCTGACAGAAAGGAGCAGTACTTC. It is translated as CSVEDPDRKEQYF.

This clonotype was observed a few times. V gene TRBV7-2 combines with J gene TRBJ2-1; 7 bases map to TRBD1. Unmatched junction bases numbered 6, after V lost 3 bases and J lost 4 bases. Germline-derived CDR1 and CDR2 are SGHTA and FQGNSA. The CDR3 is made up of 15 amino acids. CDR3 nucleotides: TGTGCCAGCAGCTTGAGGGGACAGAAATACAATGAGCAGTTCTTC. Translating it yields CASSLRGQKYNEQFF.

This chain uses TRBV29-1 with TRBJ2-3, with 9 bases that match TRBD1. The CDR3 runs 14 residues. V shed 5 bases and J 6 bases; nucleotides not matched to a gene: 9. In germline, CDR1 is SQVTM, CDR2 ANQGSEA. The chain's CDR3 is CSVKDRGRWDTQYF. The CDR3 DNA is TGCAGCGTTAAGGACAGGGGCAGGTGGGATACGCAGTATTTT.

V and J are TRBV9 and TRBJ1-5; D might be TRBD1 (5 bases). Trimming removed 0 bases from V and 11 bases from J, with 15 bases in between. This CDR3 is built from 14 residues. Per germline, CDR1 SGDLS and CDR2 YYNGEE. CDR3 loop: CASSVEATGGTQHF. In DNA, the CDR3 is TGTGCCAGCAGCGTAGAGGCAACTGGGGGGACCCAGCATTTT. The whole variable domain, filled in from reference TRBV9 and TRBJ1-5, reads DSGVTQTPKHLITATGQRVTLRCSPRSGDLSVYWYQQSLDQGLQFLIQYYNGEERAKGNILERFSAQQFPDLHSELNLSSLELGDSALYFCASSVEATGGTQHFGDGTRLSIL.

DNA for the CDR3: TGTGCCAGCAGCCAGAATCTCGGGACTATATACAATGAGCAGTTCTTC. Amino acids: CASSQNLGTIYNEQFF. This chain uses TRBV4-2 with TRBJ2-1; TRBD2 aligns across 7 bases. This CDR3 has 16 residues. Germline V gene lookup returns CDR1 LGHNA and CDR2 YNFKEQ. After removal of 3 bases from V and 4 bases from J, the junction contained 9 bases not matched to a gene.

The chain has TRBV4-1 and TRBJ2-7; 11 bases align to TRBD2. V dropped 0 bases and J dropped 6; count of bases not matched to a gene: 7. CDR3 length equals 16 residues. Germline lookup yields CDR1 MGHRA and CDR2 YSYEKL. The CDR3 DNA sequence: TGCGCCAGCAGCCAAGATCTAACTAGCGGGAGTAGCGAGCAGTACTTC. This encodes CASSQDLTSGSSEQYF.

CDR3 coding DNA: TGTGCCAGCAGTTTTCATCCGGGACAGGGCCAGCGGGAGCAGTTCTTC. This encodes CASSFHPGQGQREQFF. The rearrangement links TRBV27 to TRBJ2-1; TRBD1 matches at 9 bases. CDR1 is MNHEY and CDR2 is SMNVEV in the germline V gene (reference sequence). The CDR3 extends over 16 amino acids. V lost 3 bases and J lost 10; bases outside the gene matches: 13.

This clonotype was counted only a few times. The chain has TRBV7-9 and TRBJ2-1; the match to TRBD2 covers 7 bases. Germline V gene lookup returns CDR1 SEHNR and CDR2 FQNEAQ (reference sequence). V lost 0 bases, J lost 2 bases, and 7 bases stayed unmatched. The CDR3 runs to 17 residues. The CDR3 DNA reads TGTGCCAGCAGCTTAGCCGGGACTACTCTCGCCTACAATGAGCAGTTCTTC. Its translation is CASSLAGTTLAYNEQFF.

This sequence joins TRBV12-3 or TRBV12-4 and TRBJ2-7; a possible D gene is TRBD2 (6 bases). V was trimmed by 6 bases and J by 3 bases, leaving 18 bases between them. The CDR3 extends over 15 amino acids. CDR3 bases: TGTGCCAGCAGACCCCGCGGCGGGGATAACTACGAGCAGTACTTC. It yields the protein CASRPRGGDNYEQYF.

This clonotype was observed at least ten times. The chain is built from TRBV12-3 or TRBV12-4 and TRBJ2-7; no firm D call. V was trimmed by 4 bases and J by 3 bases, leaving 13 bases between them. This CDR3 contains 14 residues. The CDR3: CASSSVGMFYEQYF. CDR3 nucleotide sequence: TGTGCCAGCAGTTCAGTAGGGATGTTCTACGAGCAGTACTTC.

This clonotype was observed many times. The chain combines TRBV24-1 with TRBJ2-1, with no clear D. Looked up from germline, CDR1 is KGHDR and CDR2 is SFDVKD. This CDR3 is built from 14 residues. The germline V and J ends were trimmed by 5 bases and 3 bases, with 10 bases remaining between them. The CDR3 DNA sequence: TGTGCCACCAGTGCCGCCCAATACTACAATGAGCAGTTCTTC. It is translated as CATSAAQYYNEQFF.

The V and J genes are TRBV28 and TRBJ2-4; TRBD2 matches 14 bases. The last part of the DNA fits TRBJ2-7 better; the J call may be wrong. CDR1 MDHEN and CDR2 SYDVKM come from the germline V gene. CDR3 length: 16 amino acids. This CDR3 is CASSNAGTSGSYEQYF. In DNA form, the CDR3 reads TGTGCCAGCAGTAACGCGGGGACTAGCGGGAGCTACGAGCAGTACTTC.

V is TRBV4-3 and J is TRBJ2-6; the D is unclear. The V and J ends lost 0 bases and 0 bases respectively, with 6 bases between them. The CDR3 has 16 amino acids. In germline, CDR1 is LGHNA, CDR2 YSLEER. The CDR3 DNA is TGCGCCAGCAGCCAAGAAGCCTCCTCTGGGGCCAACGTCCTGACTTTC. It codes for CASSQEASSGANVLTF.

V is TRBV4-3 and J is TRBJ2-4; no clear D. The J call may be incorrect, as the DNA end agrees better with TRBJ2-7. The CDR3 runs to 15 residues. From germline, CDR1 is LGHNA and CDR2 YSLEER. This chain's CDR3 is CASSPMLSNPYEQYF. Written as DNA, the CDR3 is TGCGCCAGCAGCCCCATGCTCTCAAACCCCTACGAGCAGTACTTC.

J is TRBJ2-2 and V is TRBV2; perhaps TRBD1 as D (6 bases). Germline V gene data show CDR1 as SNHLY and CDR2 as FYNNEI. Trimming stripped 6 bases from V and 4 bases from J, with 12 bases between. CDR3 length: 14 residues. CDR3 residues: CASSITGITGELFF. CDR3 coding DNA: TGTGCCAGCAGCATTACAGGGATCACCGGGGAGCTGTTTTTT. The full variable domain, completed using reference TRBV2 and TRBJ2-2, is EPEVTQTPSHQVTQMGQEVILRCVPISNHLYFYWYRQILGQKVEFLVSFYNNEISEKSEIFDDQFSVERPDGSNFTLKIRSTKLEDSAMYFCASSITGITGELFFGEGSRLTVL.

The chain is built from TRBV20-1 and TRBJ2-3; D uncertain. Deletions cut 4 bases from V and 7 bases from J, with 18 bases between. This CDR3 is built from 14 residues. Germline V gene lookup returns CDR1 DFQATT and CDR2 SNEGSKA (reference sequence). In DNA, the CDR3 is TGCAGTGCTATTCCGAGGATTCACTTATATACGCAGTATTTT. This translates into CSAIPRIHLYTQYF.

As regards this clonotype: A read error may be the cause here, since a much bigger clone is one base away. The chain carries TRBV11-3 and TRBJ2-1, with 8 positions matching TRBD2. The CDR3 runs 16 residues. Germline V lookup: CDR1 SGHNT, CDR2 YENEEA. Losses at the gene ends were 4 bases for V and 10 bases for J; bases not matched to a gene: 15. The CDR3, as DNA: TGTGCCAGCAGCTCGGGGGGGCAGGTACCTTCCTACGAGCAGTTCTTC. This sequence encodes CASSSGGQVPSYEQFF.

V usage is TRBV29-1 and J usage is TRBJ2-5; TRBD2 matches 7 bases. Losses at the gene ends were 3 bases for V and 5 bases for J; bases not matched to a gene: 12. Germline V gene sequence: CDR1 SQVTM, CDR2 ANQGSEA. The CDR3 totals 15 residues. In nucleotides, the CDR3 is TGCAGCGTTGATCAGCGGGGCCTAGGGATGGAGACCCAGTACTTC. Translated: CSVDQRGLGMETQYF.

J is TRBJ1-2 and V is TRBV28; 7 bases fit TRBD1. The CDR3 runs 12 residues. V lost 8 bases, J lost 7 bases, and 7 bases stayed unmatched. The germline gives CDR1 MDHEN, CDR2 SYDVKM. The CDR3 DNA follows: TGTGCCAGCGAAACAGGGGTCGTTGGCTACACCTTC. This gives the protein CASETGVVGYTF.

This clonotype was seen only a few times. The chain carries TRBV5-1 and TRBJ2-1; 7 nucleotides agree with TRBD2. Germline CDR1 is SGHRS and CDR2 is YFSETQ. The CDR3 is 15 amino acids. V was clipped by 2 bases and J by 3 bases; unmatched bases: 5. The CDR3 sequence is CASSFTGGGYNEQFF. For the CDR3, the DNA is TGCGCCAGCAGCTTCACGGGCGGGGGCTACAATGAGCAGTTCTTC.

This clonotype was counted a few times. With a much larger clone just one base away, this may be a read error. The chain uses TRBV6-2 or TRBV6-3 and TRBJ2-1; possibly TRBD1 for D (5 bases). The CDR3 extends over 18 amino acids. Trimming left V 0 bases short and J 9 bases short, with 24 bases between. CDR1 is MNHEY, CDR2 SVGEGT, per germline. DNA for the CDR3: TGTGCCAGCAGTTACTCGACAAGTCGCCGAGGACACGACGGTGAGCAGTTCTTC. Protein sequence: CASSYSTSRRGHDGEQFF.

The chain joins TRBV12-3 or TRBV12-4 to TRBJ1-2; the D gene is possibly TRBD1 (6 bases). The V and J ends lost 6 bases and 4 bases respectively, with 18 bases between them. The CDR3 extends over 15 amino acids. The CDR3 DNA is TGTGCCAGCAGGGGACTACAGGGAGGCCCCTATGGCTACACCTTC. Protein sequence: CASRGLQGGPYGYTF.

This clonotype was found a few times. The genes are TRBV29-1 and TRBJ2-3, with 7 bases identical to TRBD1. J lost 0 bases, V lost 3 bases, and 0 bases had no gene match. The germline V gene has CDR1 SQVTM and CDR2 ANQGSEA. The CDR3 extends over 13 amino acids. The CDR3 nucleotides are TGCAGCGTTGAGGGACAGAGCACAGATACGCAGTATTTT. Its translation: CSVEGQSTDTQYF.

The V call is TRBV20-1, the J call TRBJ2-5, with a weak D call TRBD2 (5 bases). The V and J ends lost 4 bases and 11 bases respectively, with 14 bases between them. CDR3 length: 11 residues. The germline gives CDR1 DFQATT, CDR2 SNEGSKA (reference sequence). CDR3: CSATAGIEQYF. For the CDR3, the DNA is TGCAGTGCTACAGCCGGGATTGAGCAGTACTTC.

This clonotype was seen a few times. The CDR3 sequence: CASSQDPRTGGANEKLFF. The CDR3 DNA sequence: TGTGCCAGCAGCCAAGACCCCCGGACAGGAGGAGCTAATGAAAAACTGTTTTTT. The chain recombines TRBV4-2 with TRBJ1-4; 7 nucleotides agree with TRBD1. This CDR3 is built from 18 residues. Germline CDR1 and CDR2: LGHNA and YNFKEQ. V was clipped by 0 bases and J by 3 bases; unmatched bases: 10.

This sequence joins TRBV5-1 and TRBJ2-3, with 11 bases matching TRBD2. With 0 bases clipped from V and 5 bases from J, the junction kept 8 bases outside the gene matches. The germline CDR1 and CDR2 sequences are SGHRS and YFSETQ. The CDR3 is 17 residues long. The CDR3 DNA reads as TGCGCCAGCAGCTTGGGGGGGACTAGCGGATTGGTAGATACGCAGTATTTT. Its translation: CASSLGGTSGLVDTQYF. Looking up the rest from reference TRBV5-1 and TRBJ2-3 gives the full variable domain: KAGVTQTPRYLIKTRGQQVTLSCSPISGHRSVSWYQQTPGQGLQFLFEYFSETQRNKGNFPGRFSGRQFSNSRSEMNVSTLELGDSALYLCASSLGGTSGLVDTQYFGPGTRLTVL.

This chain uses TRBV12-3 or TRBV12-4 with TRBJ1-2; 7 nucleotides align to TRBD1. Trimming cost V 6 bases and J 4 bases; bases outside gene matches: 5. There are 13 residues in the CDR3. For the CDR3, the DNA is TGTGCCAGCAGGACGGGACAGAGCTATGGCTACACCTTC. It yields the protein CASRTGQSYGYTF.